Following are 28 T cell receptor beta chains from one sample sequenced in a study of regulatory T cells in long-lasting Graves disease. Arm-PCR of CDR3 regions and iRepertoire HTBI primers were the basis on which TCR beta libraries were built. TCRdb fed the multiplex PCR reads into MiXCR, producing one record per CDR3 protein. Here the sample spans roughly 470,000 distinct CDR3 sequences, less than 25% being singletons. Stated time point: persistent/refractory GD, antithyroid drugs over 5 years with positive TRAb. From RNA extracted from PBMCs, the TCR library was made. The sequencing used peripheral blood mononuclear cells (PBMCs), collected when the disease was refractory, from a patient treated with antithyroid drugs. These receptors originate from a female donor with Graves disease.

This clonotype turned up a few times. A junction boundary mismatches the germline segment, possibly from a read error. The chain links TRBV5-1 to TRBJ2-4; either TRBD1 or TRBD2 may supply D (5 bases each). CDR3 size: 13 residues. From germline, CDR1 is SGHRS and CDR2 YFSETQ. CDR3 protein: CASSLGRENIQYF. The DNA of the CDR3 is TGCGCCAGCAGTTTGGGGCGGGAAAACATTCAGTACTTC.

As for this clonotype: A far larger clone is off by one base, so a read error is likely. This sequence joins TRBV6-2 or TRBV6-3 and TRBJ2-6; 7 bases map to TRBD1. The CDR3 is made up of 14 amino acids. Germline V lookup: CDR1 MNHEY, CDR2 SVGEGT. CDR3 region: CASSEGAGANVPTF. CDR3 DNA sequence: TGTGCCAGCAGTGAGGGGGCTGGGGCCAACGTCCCGACTTTC.

This clonotype turned up a few times. The chain employs TRBV5-1 and TRBJ2-2; TRBD1 agrees at 7 bases. CDR1 and CDR2 (germline): SGHRS, YFSETQ. The junction had 8 bases not matched to a gene; V was cut back by 1 base and J by 2 bases. This CDR3 contains 17 residues. The CDR3 region has the DNA TGCGCCAGCAGCTTGAGGTCCGGGACAGCTAACACCGGGGAGCTGTTTTTT. This gives the protein CASSLRSGTANTGELFF. The variable domain in full, completed from reference TRBV5-1 and TRBJ2-2, reads KAGVTQTPRYLIKTRGQQVTLSCSPISGHRSVSWYQQTPGQGLQFLFEYFSETQRNKGNFPGRFSGRQFSNSRSEMNVSTLELGDSALYLCASSLRSGTANTGELFFGEGSRLTVL.

The chain recombines TRBV20-1 with TRBJ2-7; possibly TRBD2 for D (5 bases). This CDR3 comprises 16 residues. The germline CDR1 and CDR2 sequences are DFQATT and SNEGSKA (reference sequence). The germline V and J ends were trimmed by 5 bases and 0 bases, with 20 bases remaining between them. The CDR3 nucleotides read TGCAGTGCTGAAGGGCTAGCCCTAAACAGCTCCTACGAGCAGTACTTC. It specifies CSAEGLALNSSYEQYF.

The chain recombines TRBV20-1 with TRBJ2-1, with TRBD2 matching over 8 bases. With 5 bases clipped from V and 8 bases from J, the junction kept 17 bases outside the gene matches. The CDR3 spans 16 residues. Looked up from germline, CDR1 is DFQATT and CDR2 is SNEGSKA (reference sequence). The CDR3 region has the DNA TGCAGTGCTCCCCCGTCCCAGCGGGAGTCTTGGGATGAGCAGTTCTTC. Amino acids: CSAPPSQRESWDEQFF.

This clonotype was seen at least ten times. This chain connects TRBV6-1 to TRBJ2-7; D possibly corresponds to TRBD2 (6 bases). Germline V CDR1 and CDR2: MNHNS, SASEGT. The CDR3 totals 15 residues. The V gene lost 4 bases and the J gene lost 2 bases, with 15 bases spanning the gap. The CDR3 sequence is CASSGSGHPTYEQYF. In DNA form, the CDR3 reads TGTGCCAGCAGTGGTAGCGGCCACCCAACCTACGAGCAGTACTTC.

The gene calls are TRBV7-2 and TRBJ1-5, with D hard to call. Trimming took 1 base from V and 7 from J, leaving 11 bases between them. Germline V lookup: CDR1 SGHTA, CDR2 FQGNSA. The CDR3 loop spans 14 amino acids. In DNA, the CDR3 is TGTGCCAGCAGCTTAGTGCCGGGAGGCCAGCCCCAGCATTTT. This gives the protein CASSLVPGGQPQHF.

The sample holds many counts of this clonotype. As DNA, the CDR3 is TGTGCCAGCAGAGTAGCGGGAGGGCTCCTGGGCGAGCAGTACTTC. Translation: CASRVAGGLLGEQYF. The chain links TRBV7-8 to TRBJ2-7; 11 bases line up with TRBD2. The V gene end was trimmed by 6 bases and the J gene end by 6 bases; junction bases not matched to a gene: 10. Germline V gene data show CDR1 as SGHVS and CDR2 as FQNEAQ. The CDR3 spans 15 residues.

The V gene is TRBV5-6, the J gene TRBJ1-5, with a tentative D call TRBD1 (5 bases). Trimming pared 2 bases from V and 5 bases from J, leaving 17 bases between. This CDR3 spans 16 amino acids. Germline V gene sequence: CDR1 SGHDT, CDR2 YYEEEE. CDR3 nucleotides: TGTGCCAGCAGCTTTCAGGGATCGAGGCCTGATCAGCCCCAGCATTTT. Translated: CASSFQGSRPDQPQHF.

The chain carries TRBV28 and TRBJ1-2; no reliable D call. Between the trimmed V and J ends, which lost 4 bases and 9 bases, there was a span of 12 bases. The CDR3 consists of 12 residues. Germline CDR1 MDHEN, CDR2 SYDVKM. CDR3 sequence: CASSSPLGSYTF. In DNA form, the CDR3 reads TGTGCCAGCAGTTCGCCCCTAGGGAGCTACACCTTC.

About this clonotype itself: This may be a read error: a much more frequent sequence differs by one nucleotide. V usage is TRBV3-1 and J usage is TRBJ2-4; D is ambiguous. The germline gives CDR1 LGHDT, CDR2 YNNKEL (reference sequence). The CDR3 is 12 residues long. The CDR3 region is CASSVLGNTQYF. CDR3 nucleotide sequence: TGTGCCAGCAGCGTTTTGGGTAACACTCAGTACTTC.

The chain has TRBV14 and TRBJ1-6; no clear D gene. Germline V gene data show CDR1 as SGHDN and CDR2 as FVKESK. This CDR3 comprises 16 residues. V was clipped by 1 base and J by 2 bases, with 9 bases between them. The CDR3 here is CASSQGSGPYNSPLHF. In DNA form, the CDR3 reads TGTGCCAGCAGCCAAGGAAGCGGTCCCTATAATTCACCCCTCCACTTT.

The chain employs TRBV19 and TRBJ1-5, with D possibly matching TRBD1 (5 bases). The J call may be wrong; the DNA end is better matched by TRBJ2-3. Germline CDR1 and CDR2: LNHDA and SQIVND (reference sequence). The CDR3 consists of 14 residues. CDR3 amino acids: CASHETVSNQPQYF. The DNA of the CDR3 is TGTGCCAGCCATGAGACAGTTAGCAATCAGCCCCAGTATTTT.

This clonotype was detected a few times. The gene calls are TRBV7-9 and TRBJ2-1, with D perhaps being TRBD1 or TRBD2 (5 bases each). Per the germline V gene, CDR1 is SEHNR and CDR2 is FQNEAQ (reference sequence). CDR3 length: 15 residues. V was clipped by 5 bases and J by 9 bases, with 20 bases between them. The CDR3 DNA reads as TGTGCCAGCAGCCTACCGGGACCGGAGTGGTCTGAGCAGTTCTTC. Its protein product is CASSLPGPEWSEQFF.

This rearrangement joins TRBV27 to TRBJ2-5, with 10 bases matching TRBD2. Germline V gene sequence: CDR1 MNHEY, CDR2 SMNVEV (reference sequence). The trim removed 4 bases at V and 5 bases at J, leaving 7 bases unmatched. The CDR3 length is 15 residues. The CDR3, as DNA: TGTGCCAGCAGTTCCTCTAGCGGGAGAAGGGAGACCCAGTACTTC. It translates to CASSSSSGRRETQYF.

This clonotype was picked up many times. The chain uses TRBV12-3 or TRBV12-4 and TRBJ1-1; TRBD1 might be the D (5 bases). V lost 6 bases, J lost 2 bases, and 13 bases lay in between. The CDR3 consists of 14 residues. Written as DNA, the CDR3 is TGTGCCAGCAGCCAAGACAGCATAAACACTGAAGCTTTCTTT. Translating gives CASSQDSINTEAFF.

This clonotype turned up a few times. The chain is built from TRBV18 and TRBJ1-1, with TRBD1 as a possible D gene (6 bases). Germline-derived CDR1 and CDR2 are KGHSH and LQKENI. Trimming stripped 3 bases from V and 0 bases from J, with 14 bases between. CDR3 length: 16 residues. The chain's CDR3 is CASSPLARTVNTEAFF. CDR3 bases: TGTGCCAGCTCACCGCTCGCTAGGACAGTGAACACTGAAGCTTTCTTT.

This clonotype was recorded at least ten times. The chain has TRBV6-1 and TRBJ2-3; 7 nucleotides line up with TRBD1. Germline CDR1 reads MNHNS; CDR2 reads SASEGT. The CDR3 extends over 15 amino acids. The J segment lost 4 bases and the V segment lost 7 bases, leaving 11 bases of the junction unmatched. CDR3 in amino acids: CASTTPTGSPDTQYF. CDR3 nucleotides: TGTGCCAGCACAACACCGACAGGGAGCCCAGATACGCAGTATTTT.

This clonotype was recorded many times. The chain couples TRBV12-3 or TRBV12-4 to TRBJ2-2; 7 positions match TRBD2. This CDR3 contains 14 residues. The V gene end was trimmed by 3 bases and the J gene end by 4 bases; junction bases not matched to a gene: 2. The CDR3 protein is CASSLRETTGELFF. CDR3 in DNA: TGTGCCAGCAGTTTGCGGGAGACCACCGGGGAGCTGTTTTTT.

This clonotype came up a few times. V is TRBV30 and J is TRBJ1-1; no firm D call. The CDR3 spans 13 residues. CDR1 and CDR2 from the germline V gene are GTSNPN and SVGIG (reference sequence). V was shortened by 5 bases and J by 5 bases, with 15 bases between the two germline ends. The CDR3 loop is CAWRYWAGTEAFF. The CDR3 bases are TGTGCCTGGCGGTACTGGGCCGGGACTGAAGCTTTCTTT.

Only a few counts were recorded for this clonotype. This chain uses TRBV27 with TRBJ1-6; no reliable D call. The V end was cut by 1 base, the J end by 7 bases, with 5 bases between. CDR3 length: 13 residues. In germline, CDR1 is MNHEY, CDR2 SMNVEV (reference sequence). CDR3 residues: CASSLFRNSPLHF. The CDR3 DNA reads TGTGCCAGCAGTTTATTCAGAAATTCACCCCTCCACTTT.

This clonotype was observed many times. The chain employs TRBV28 and TRBJ1-4; D might be TRBD1 (5 bases). The CDR3 sequence is 15 residues long. V was clipped by 3 bases and J by 8 bases, with 16 bases between them. CDR1 is MDHEN and CDR2 is SYDVKM in the germline V gene. Here the CDR3 reads CASSFGAETVEKLFF. CDR3 nucleotide sequence: TGTGCCAGCAGTTTTGGGGCAGAGACAGTCGAAAAACTGTTTTTT.

This chain uses TRBV10-3 with TRBJ1-6; D is unresolved. CDR3 size: 15 residues. Trimming took 7 bases from V and 9 from J, leaving 19 bases between them. The germline V gene encodes CDR1 ENHRY and CDR2 SYGVKD. The CDR3 sequence is CAITPFSGPGSPLHF. Written as DNA, the CDR3 is TGTGCCATCACCCCCTTCTCGGGTCCAGGTTCACCCCTCCACTTT.

This clonotype was seen repeatedly, ten times or more. A junction end diverges from the germline sequence, so it may reflect a read error. This chain joins TRBV6-1 and TRBJ2-7; 11 bases line up with TRBD2. The V gene's germline CDR1 is MNHNS and CDR2 SASEGT. This CDR3 spans 12 amino acids. CDR3 nucleotide sequence: TGTGCCAGCAGTCCTTCTCGACTAGCGGGGAACTTC. This sequence encodes CASSPSRLAGNF.

This clonotype was counted at least ten times. The rearrangement uses TRBV30 and TRBJ1-4, with D tentatively TRBD1 (5 bases). The CDR3 length is 14 residues. CDR1 is GTSNPN, CDR2 SVGIG, per germline (reference sequence). The V end lost 4 bases, the J end lost 8 bases, and 17 bases lay between the germline ends. The CDR3 DNA is TGTGCCTGGACTGGAACAGGAGGGGAGGAAAAACTGTTTTTT. As protein: CAWTGTGGEEKLFF.

The V call is TRBV20-1, the J call TRBJ2-5, with TRBD2 identical over 12 bases. The CDR3 extends over 13 amino acids. V dropped 6 bases and J dropped 5; count of bases not matched to a gene: 4. Germline V gene lookup returns CDR1 DFQATT and CDR2 SNEGSKA (reference sequence). Here the CDR3 reads CSALTSGGETQYF. The CDR3, as DNA: TGCAGTGCCTTGACTAGCGGGGGCGAGACCCAGTACTTC.

V gene TRBV10-2 combines with J gene TRBJ2-7; 7 bases are shared with TRBD1. Germline V lookup: CDR1 WSHSY, CDR2 SAAADI. The CDR3 length is 12 residues. Trimming took 7 bases from V and 3 from J; bases not matched to a gene: 3. The CDR3: CASTTGNYEQYF. CDR3 nucleotide sequence: TGCGCCAGCACGACAGGGAACTACGAGCAGTACTTC.

Ten or more counts support this clonotype. The gene calls are TRBV11-2 and TRBJ2-7; 8 bases are a match to TRBD2. V gave up 5 bases and J gave up 2 bases; unmatched junction bases: 8. The CDR3 is made up of 15 amino acids. Germline V CDR1 and CDR2: SGHAT, FQNNGV. The chain's CDR3 is CASSLGLASTYEQYF. CDR3 sequence (DNA): TGTGCCAGCAGCCTAGGACTAGCTTCTACCTACGAGCAGTACTTC.